The 18 T cell receptor beta chains presented below share a single source sample, sequenced in a study of early T cells in non-severe SARS-CoV-2 infection. One entry per CDR3 protein results from TCRdb running MiXCR on the 5' RACE reads. The data show about 99,000 distinct CDR3 sequences, approximately 16% seen once. The sequencing input was whole blood. These receptors came from an adult who was a healthcare worker with PCR-confirmed SARS-CoV-2 infection or an uninfected control (not recorded which).

This clonotype has a handful of counts. The chain has TRBV20-1 and TRBJ2-7; 9 bases match TRBD2. Germline values: CDR1 DFQATT, CDR2 SNEGSKA (reference sequence). Trimming at V came to 1 base and at J to 9 bases, leaving 10 bases not matched to a gene. This CDR3 is 14 amino acids long. The CDR3 sequence: CSARGSSGRLGQYF. The CDR3 DNA sequence: TGCAGTGCTAGAGGTAGTAGCGGGAGATTGGGGCAGTACTTC.

This clonotype turned up a few times. V and J are TRBV29-1 and TRBJ1-2; TRBD1 agrees at 11 bases. After removal of 5 bases from V and 5 bases from J, the junction contained 4 bases not matched to a gene. The germline CDR1 and CDR2 sequences are SQVTM and ANQGSEA. This CDR3 has 13 amino acids. The CDR3 loop reads CSVSGTGGYGYTF. CDR3 nucleotide sequence: TGCAGCGTTTCCGGGACAGGGGGGTATGGCTACACCTTC.

The J gene is TRBJ2-3, the V gene TRBV6-2 or TRBV6-3; possible D gene TRBD2, 7 bases. Looked up from germline, CDR1 is MNHEY and CDR2 is SVGEGT. V lost 4 bases, J lost 0 bases, and 14 bases lay in between. The CDR3 is made up of 16 amino acids. As DNA, the CDR3 is TGTGCCAGCAGTTTGCGGGGGCACTCTAGCACAGATACGCAGTATTTT. It encodes CASSLRGHSSTDTQYF.

This rearrangement joins TRBV6-5 to TRBJ2-5, with 8 bases that match TRBD2. Per the germline V gene, CDR1 is MNHEY and CDR2 is SVGAGI. V shed 3 bases, J shed 5 bases, and the junction held 8 bases outside the gene matches. This CDR3 comprises 15 residues. DNA for the CDR3: TGTGCCAGCAGTTATCGGGGGGGCCTTTTTGAGACCCAGTACTTC. Translation gives CASSYRGGLFETQYF.

This clonotype turned up a few times. The rearrangement joins TRBV20-1 to TRBJ2-7; no clear D gene. The length of the CDR3 is 13 residues. Germline V lookup: CDR1 DFQATT, CDR2 SNEGSKA (reference sequence). V was cut by 1 base and J by 2 bases, with 9 bases left in between. In DNA form, the CDR3 reads TGCAGTGCTAGAGCAGATGTTCCCTACGAGCAGTACTTC. It translates to CSARADVPYEQYF.

This rearrangement joins TRBV5-1 to TRBJ2-2; TRBD1 matches 9 bases. This CDR3 is 15 amino acids long. Germline V lookup: CDR1 SGHRS, CDR2 YFSETQ. J lost 7 bases, V lost 4 bases, and 8 bases had no gene match. The CDR3 is CASSVGTGRHGELFF. The CDR3 DNA is TGCGCCAGCAGCGTAGGGACAGGGAGGCACGGGGAGCTGTTTTTT.

This clonotype has at least ten counts. The rearrangement joins TRBV19 to TRBJ1-2, with D possibly matching TRBD1 (6 bases). The CDR3 is made up of 14 amino acids. From germline, CDR1 is LNHDA and CDR2 SQIVND (reference sequence). The ends were cut back, 3 bases at V and 2 bases at J, with 10 bases in the middle. The CDR3: CASSIPGQNYGYTF. The DNA for the CDR3 is TGTGCCAGTAGTATTCCGGGACAAAACTATGGCTACACCTTC.

This clonotype was observed a few times. This sequence joins TRBV5-6 and TRBJ1-5, with TRBD1 matching over 7 bases. CDR3 size: 15 residues. CDR1 is SGHDT and CDR2 is YYEEEE in the germline V gene. V lost 1 base to trimming and J lost 5 bases; unmatched junction nucleotides: 6. CDR3 amino acids: CASSLRTGGHQPQHF. For the CDR3, the DNA is TGTGCCAGCAGCTTGAGGACAGGCGGGCATCAGCCCCAGCATTTT.

This clonotype has just a few counts. The rearrangement uses TRBV6-4 and TRBJ2-1, with TRBD2 identical over 8 bases. The germline gives CDR1 MRHNA, CDR2 SNTAGT. CDR3 length: 15 residues. V shed 5 bases, J shed 7 bases, and the junction held 10 bases outside the gene matches. Here the CDR3 reads CASSRDGGAVNEQFF. DNA of the CDR3: TGTGCCAGCAGTCGGGACGGGGGGGCCGTAAATGAGCAGTTCTTC.

The chain carries TRBV6-2 or TRBV6-3 and TRBJ2-5; the D gene is possibly TRBD1 (5 bases). Trimming took 2 bases from V and 0 from J, leaving 10 bases between them. Germline values: CDR1 MNHEY, CDR2 SVGEGT. The CDR3 consists of 15 residues. The CDR3 DNA reads TGTGCCAGCAGTTACCTAGACAGACACCAAGAGACCCAGTACTTC. Its protein product is CASSYLDRHQETQYF.

This clonotype was seen only a few times. This chain links TRBV18 with TRBJ1-1; no definite D call. CDR3 length equals 15 residues. V was shortened by 2 bases and J by 7 bases, with 17 bases between the two germline ends. CDR1 and CDR2 from the germline V gene are KGHSH and LQKENI. CDR3 coding DNA: TGTGCCAGCTCACCAGGGCAAAAACAGAAAATTGAAGCTTTCTTT. Translation: CASSPGQKQKIEAFF. Full variable domain (remainder filled in from reference TRBV18 and TRBJ1-1): NAGVMQNPRHLVRRRGQEARLRCSPMKGHSHVYWYRQLPEEGLKFMVYLQKENIIDESGMPKERFSAEFPKEGPSILRIQQVVRGDSAAYFCASSPGQKQKIEAFFGQGTRLTVV.

There are a few counts of this clonotype. The rearrangement joins TRBV11-2 to TRBJ1-5; D uncertain. The CDR3 runs to 14 residues. The V gene lost 0 bases and the J gene lost 6 bases, with 9 bases spanning the gap. Germline-derived CDR1 and CDR2 are SGHAT and FQNNGV. DNA of the CDR3: TGTGCCAGCAGCTTAGATCGCGGGGTTCAGCCCCAGCATTTT. Translating gives CASSLDRGVQPQHF.

This clonotype was recorded many times. This chain uses TRBV20-1 with TRBJ1-1; perhaps TRBD1 as D (5 bases). Trimming left V 0 bases short and J 4 bases short, with 12 bases between. Germline lookup yields CDR1 DFQATT and CDR2 SNEGSKA (reference sequence). The CDR3 runs 14 residues. CDR3 DNA: TGCAGTGCTAGAGATCGGGGGTCGGGCACTGAAGCTTTCTTT. This translates into CSARDRGSGTEAFF.

This clonotype turned up a few times. This CDR3 is CSATRGGGARQDTQYF. Written as DNA, the CDR3 is TGCAGTGCCACCAGAGGTGGGGGGGCCCGTCAGGATACGCAGTATTTT. This sequence joins TRBV20-1 and TRBJ2-3; D perhaps matches TRBD2 (7 bases). The CDR3 extends over 16 amino acids. Germline values: CDR1 DFQATT, CDR2 SNEGSKA (reference sequence). The V and J ends lost 6 bases and 6 bases respectively, with 25 bases between them.

This clonotype was observed once. The chain employs TRBV20-1 and TRBJ2-3, with TRBD2 matching over 9 bases. CDR3 length: 15 amino acids. After removal of 3 bases from V and 1 base from J, the junction contained 5 bases not matched to a gene. From germline, CDR1 is DFQATT and CDR2 SNEGSKA (reference sequence). DNA of the CDR3: TGCAGTGCTAGTGGCGGGGGGGCCCGCACAGATACGCAGTATTTT. This encodes CSASGGGARTDTQYF.

The V and J genes are TRBV24-1 and TRBJ2-3; D is tentatively TRBD1 or TRBD2 (5 bases each). The CDR3 totals 14 residues. Trimming stripped 1 base from V and 2 bases from J, with 6 bases between. Germline CDR1 is KGHDR and CDR2 is SFDVKD. CDR3 in DNA: TGTGCCACCAGTGATTTAGGGACCACAGATACGCAGTATTTT. This encodes CATSDLGTTDTQYF.

This clonotype was found a few times. The rearrangement uses TRBV30 and TRBJ2-2; 8 bases align to TRBD2. This CDR3 comprises 13 residues. Germline CDR1 and CDR2: GTSNPN and SVGIG (reference sequence). The trim removed 5 bases at V and 7 bases at J, leaving 6 bases unmatched. The CDR3 sequence is CAWARGGHGELFF. CDR3 sequence (DNA): TGTGCCTGGGCACGGGGGGGCCACGGGGAGCTGTTTTTT.

The gene calls are TRBV6-1 and TRBJ1-1, with a possible D match to TRBD1 (6 bases). Germline values: CDR1 MNHNS, CDR2 SASEGT. V was shortened by 1 base and J by 0 bases, with 9 bases between the two germline ends. The CDR3 length is 15 residues. Here the CDR3 reads CASSEVQGMNTEAFF. The CDR3 nucleotides read TGTGCCAGCAGTGAAGTTCAGGGGATGAACACTGAAGCTTTCTTT.